What follows are 13 T cell receptor beta chains derived from one specimen sequenced in a study of shared clonotypes between healthy human individuals. Clones were read by immunoSEQ multiplex PCR, and TCRdb kept only the in-frame ones, dropping some. The repertoire holds about 2 million clones, with approximately 95% as singletons. CD8 cells regarded as naive lacked CD45RO, were positively chosen for CCR7, and omitted terminally differentiated effector memory CD45RA+ cells. The sample consisted of naive CD8+ T cells sorted from blood. The receptors were sampled from a man between 18 and 35 years old in good health.

This chain joins TRBV7-8 and TRBJ2-2; D may be TRBD1 (6 bases). Germline CDR1 and CDR2: SGHVS and FQNEAQ. This CDR3 is built from 16 residues. V was trimmed by 2 bases and J by 5 bases, leaving 15 bases between them. CDR3 sequence: CASSLSPAQGTGELFF. The CDR3 coding sequence is TGTGCCAGCAGCTTATCACCAGCCCAGGGGACCGGGGAGCTGTTTTTT.

V and J are TRBV5-1 and TRBJ2-7; TRBD2 is a possible D gene (5 bases). The V end was cut by 3 bases, the J end by 3 bases, with 10 bases between. The CDR3 covers 13 residues. Germline CDR1 is SGHRS and CDR2 is YFSETQ. The CDR3 coding sequence is TGCGCCAGCAGCTCGGGATTTCGCTACGAGCAGTACTTC. Translated, it gives CASSSGFRYEQYF.

V is TRBV28 and J is TRBJ2-5, with 7 bases lining up with TRBD2. The V gene's germline CDR1 is MDHEN and CDR2 SYDVKM. This CDR3 has 13 amino acids. V dropped 7 bases and J dropped 5; count of bases not matched to a gene: 7. In DNA, the CDR3 is TGTGCCAGCATGGGGGGGTCTTGGGAGACCCAGTACTTC. Its translation: CASMGGSWETQYF.

V gene TRBV13 combines with J gene TRBJ1-1, with D possibly matching TRBD1 (6 bases). In germline, CDR1 is PRHDT, CDR2 FYEKMQ (reference sequence). The V and J ends lost 5 bases and 7 bases respectively, with 11 bases between them. This CDR3 spans 12 amino acids. CDR3: CASSIQGFEAFF. CDR3 nucleotide sequence: TGTGCCAGCAGCATTCAGGGGTTTGAAGCTTTCTTT.

The chain carries TRBV7-8 and TRBJ1-1; tentatively, D is TRBD1 (5 bases). Germline assignment: CDR1 SGHVS and CDR2 FQNEAQ. V was trimmed by 5 bases and J by 7 bases, leaving 11 bases between them. CDR3 length: 12 residues. The CDR3 sequence is CASSQGAGEAFF. DNA of the CDR3: TGTGCCAGCAGCCAAGGGGCGGGTGAAGCTTTCTTT.

The chain combines TRBV5-1 with TRBJ1-1; D not certain. V lost 0 bases to trimming and J lost 4 bases, with 13 bases between them. CDR3 size: 15 residues. Germline V gene lookup returns CDR1 SGHRS and CDR2 YFSETQ. CDR3 sequence reads: CASSLAREGPTEAFF. The CDR3 bases are TGCGCCAGCAGCTTGGCCAGAGAGGGCCCCACTGAAGCTTTCTTT.

A word on this clone: This sample includes further DNA sequences coding for the same CDR3. The rearrangement links TRBV6-6 to TRBJ2-7, with D perhaps matching TRBD1 (5 bases). V was shortened by 3 bases and J by 2 bases, with 8 bases between the two germline ends. The CDR3 has 13 residues. The germline V gene has CDR1 MNHNY and CDR2 SVGAGI (reference sequence). The CDR3 region has the DNA TGTGCCAGCAGTTATGGGGCAACCTACGAGCAGTACTTC. Translation: CASSYGATYEQYF.

This CDR3 reads CASSQAPEPSLALSSYNEQFF. Written as DNA, the CDR3 is TGCGCCAGCAGCCAAGCCCCCGAACCTTCTCTAGCGCTGAGCTCCTACAATGAGCAGTTCTTC. V is TRBV4-3 and J is TRBJ2-1; D may be TRBD2 (6 bases). Germline CDR1 reads LGHNA; CDR2 reads YSLEER. V was clipped by 1 base and J by 0 bases, with 25 bases between them. The CDR3 runs to 21 residues.

This clone was counted a few times. At the DNA level, this CDR3 is encoded by other sequences in the same sample as well. The chain carries TRBV6-5 and TRBJ2-7; 13 bases agree with TRBD2. After removal of 2 bases from V and 2 bases from J, the junction contained 0 bases not matched to a gene. The CDR3 sequence is 15 residues long. Germline assignment: CDR1 MNHEY and CDR2 SVGAGI. The DNA for the CDR3 is TGTGCCAGCAGTTACGGGACTAGCGGGACCTACGAGCAGTACTTC. Encoded protein: CASSYGTSGTYEQYF.

This chain uses TRBV14 with TRBJ2-7; TRBD1 might be the D (6 bases). The CDR3 runs to 13 residues. V was shortened by 4 bases and J by 3 bases, with 10 bases between the two germline ends. Germline values: CDR1 SGHDN, CDR2 FVKESK. In DNA, the CDR3 is TGTGCCAGCAGCCCCGGACAGTTCTACGAGCAGTACTTC. It is translated as CASSPGQFYEQYF.

J is TRBJ1-3 and V is TRBV28; no reliable D call. The V gene lost 5 bases and the J gene lost 7 bases, with 9 bases spanning the gap. The CDR3 runs 12 residues. In germline, CDR1 is MDHEN, CDR2 SYDVKM. The CDR3 nucleotides read TGTGCCAGCAGTCCGGTAGGGAACACCATATATTTT. This codes for CASSPVGNTIYF.

This rearrangement joins TRBV6-1 to TRBJ2-1, with 10 bases aligning to TRBD2. Germline V gene data show CDR1 as MNHNS and CDR2 as SASEGT. V lost 7 bases, J lost 8 bases, and 8 bases stayed unmatched. There are 14 residues in the CDR3. Written as DNA, the CDR3 is TGTGCCAGCACCCCGTTGACTAGCGGGTATGAGCAGTTCTTC. It specifies CASTPLTSGYEQFF.

The chain uses TRBV13 and TRBJ1-2, with D maybe TRBD1 (5 bases). This CDR3 spans 13 amino acids. Germline CDR1 reads PRHDT; CDR2 reads FYEKMQ (reference sequence). Trimming cost V 8 bases and J 2 bases, with 12 bases left between them. As DNA, the CDR3 is TGTGCCAGCGGATTTCAGGGAAACTATGGCTACACCTTC. Its protein product is CASGFQGNYGYTF.